Listed here are 8 T cell receptor beta chains from one sample, sequenced in a study of beta chain features in type 1 diabetes. Points from the study as a whole: Shortening of TCRB CDR3s, moderate but significant, appeared in all four CD4+ subsets of Type 1 diabetes patients.

These receptors have no identified antigens. TCRB transcripts that were expressed got sequenced, as all of the isolated RNA had been reverse transcribed. Repertoires were generated with immunoSEQ multiplex PCR, while TCRdb's copy carries only in-frame clones and drops some. This table holds some 370,000 clones, around a tenth found once. Sequencing used central memory CD4+ T cells from blood. All receptors derive from a man younger than 45 with type 1 diabetes.

V usage is TRBV6-5 and J usage is TRBJ2-3, with 9 bases aligning to TRBD1. Germline V gives CDR1 MNHEY, CDR2 SVGAGI. Losses at the gene ends were 6 bases for V and 7 bases for J; bases not matched to a gene: 11. CDR3 length: 15 residues. CDR3 amino acids: CASSPPGQGRHTQYF. The CDR3 DNA sequence: TGTGCCAGCAGCCCTCCGGGACAGGGTCGACATACGCAGTATTTT.

The count of this clone is one. The missing conserved phenylalanine or tryptophan at the end of this CDR3 makes a read error likely. It is unclear where the CDR3 begins or ends on the DNA, so no DNA is shown, and the CDR3 is as TCRdb lists it. The chain employs TRBV9 and TRBJ2-7; the DNA was not compared with TRBD1, the D call given in the table. Germline CDR1 is SGDLS and CDR2 is YYNGEE. Inclusive of both ends, the CDR3 amounts to 10 amino acids. The CDR3 loop reads CASSQIQGFS.

This clone was counted ten times or more. The chain couples TRBV5-4 to TRBJ2-1; maybe TRBD1 (5 bases). Trimming took off 0 bases at V and 8 bases at J, with 18 bases between the two ends. This CDR3 contains 16 residues. Germline V gene sequence: CDR1 SGHNT, CDR2 YYREEE (reference sequence). Written as DNA, the CDR3 is TGTGCCAGCAGCTTGGTACCGGACACCGGAACCGATGAGCAGTTCTTC. Amino acids: CASSLVPDTGTDEQFF.

There are a few counts of this clone. V gene TRBV10-3 combines with J gene TRBJ2-6; 7 nucleotides agree with TRBD1. CDR3 length: 16 amino acids. After removal of 10 bases from V and 2 bases from J, the junction contained 11 bases not matched to a gene. Germline V lookup: CDR1 ENHRY, CDR2 SYGVKD. CDR3 protein: CASSPGQHPGANVLTF. Here the CDR3 DNA reads TGTGCCAGTTCTCCGGGACAGCATCCTGGGGCCAACGTCCTGACTTTC.

The genes are TRBV7-2 and TRBJ2-1; D ambiguous. CDR1 and CDR2 from the germline V gene are SGHTA and FQGNSA. This CDR3 comprises 14 residues. Trimming cost V 3 bases and J 5 bases, with 11 bases left between them. The DNA for the CDR3 is TGTGCCAGCAGCTTGTTAAACAGCGACAATGAGCAGTTCTTC. Amino acids: CASSLLNSDNEQFF.

This clone was detected only a few times. The chain recombines TRBV2 with TRBJ1-3; D is ambiguous. The CDR3 runs to 14 residues. CDR1 is SNHLY, CDR2 FYNNEI, per germline. Trimming took off 3 bases at V and 0 bases at J, with 6 bases between the two ends. CDR3 sequence reads: CASSDGISGNTIYF. The CDR3 bases are TGTGCCAGCAGTGACGGAATCTCTGGAAACACCATATATTTT.

V gene TRBV4-3 combines with J gene TRBJ2-2; D possibly corresponds to TRBD2 (5 bases). The CDR3 totals 17 residues. CDR1 and CDR2 from the germline V gene are LGHNA and YSLEER. Trimming took 0 bases from V and 3 from J, leaving 14 bases between them. In nucleotides, the CDR3 is TGCGCCAGCAGCCAAGAGTATAGCGTCGACTACACCGGGGAGCTGTTTTTT. Amino acid sequence: CASSQEYSVDYTGELFF.

The sample holds a few counts of this clone. This chain uses TRBV7-3 with TRBJ1-1, with no clear D. Trimming removed 4 bases from V and 0 bases from J, with 15 bases in between. The CDR3 has 16 residues. Looked up from germline, CDR1 is SGHTA and CDR2 is FQGTGA. CDR3 coding DNA: TGTGCCAGCAGCTCCTCGCCAGGCTCTCTGAACACTGAAGCTTTCTTT. It encodes CASSSSPGSLNTEAFF.